One and the same sample provided the 27 T cell receptor beta chains below, sequenced in a study of CD8 T cells in ankylosing spondylitis. The study's findings and limits: Characteristic of ankylosing spondylitis blood, it appeared, was a TCR beta motif comprising fewer than 10 highly homologous variants.

TCRdb recomputed calls from the 5' RACE reads with MiXCR, one row per CDR3 protein. The sample records 200,000 to 250,000 distinct CDR3 sequences, 15% to 20% being singletons. The antigens these receptors bind are not known. The sequencing sample was made of blood, either unsorted or a sorted T cell fraction (not recorded which). The origin of the receptors is a male donor with ankylosing spondylitis.

The chain carries TRBV6-1 and TRBJ1-1, with D tentatively TRBD1 (6 bases). Trimming took off 3 bases at V and 0 bases at J, with 14 bases between the two ends. Germline CDR1 is MNHNS and CDR2 is SASEGT. The CDR3 is 16 residues long. In DNA, the CDR3 is TGTGCCAGCAGTGATGCGGTAGGGGACATGAACACTGAAGCTTTCTTT. It is translated as CASSDAVGDMNTEAFF.

This chain uses TRBV11-2 with TRBJ1-2, with D perhaps matching TRBD1 (6 bases). Germline V gene sequence: CDR1 SGHAT, CDR2 FQNNGV. The V end lost 5 bases, the J end lost 5 bases, and 33 bases lay between the germline ends. The CDR3 consists of 20 residues. CDR3 bases: TGTGCCAGCAGCGCACACAGGGAAAGTGACACCATCCCCCCTATTTATGGCTACACCTTC. Translating it yields CASSAHRESDTIPPIYGYTF. The whole variable domain, filled in from reference TRBV11-2 and TRBJ1-2, reads EAGVAQSPRYKIIEKRQSVAFWCNPISGHATLYWYQQILGQGPKLLIQFQNNGVVDDSQLPKDRFSAERLKGVDSTLKIQPAKLEDSAVYLCASSAHRESDTIPPIYGYTFGSGTRLTVV.

The chain links TRBV5-1 to TRBJ1-4, with 12 nucleotides matching TRBD1. In germline, CDR1 is SGHRS, CDR2 YFSETQ. V was clipped by 2 bases and J by 1 base; unmatched bases: 3. The length of the CDR3 is 17 residues. CDR3 sequence (DNA): TGCGCCAGCAGCTTTGGGACAGGGGGCATAACTAATGAAAAACTGTTTTTT. Its protein is CASSFGTGGITNEKLFF. Full variable domain (missing parts from reference TRBV5-1 and TRBJ1-4): KAGVTQTPRYLIKTRGQQVTLSCSPISGHRSVSWYQQTPGQGLQFLFEYFSETQRNKGNFPGRFSGRQFSNSRSEMNVSTLELGDSALYLCASSFGTGGITNEKLFFGSGTQLSVL.

This clonotype was recorded many times. The chain recombines TRBV4-1 with TRBJ1-1; a weak D match, TRBD1 (6 bases). Germline V gene lookup returns CDR1 MGHRA and CDR2 YSYEKL. V lost 5 bases and J 6 bases, leaving 16 bases between the germline ends. The CDR3 runs to 14 residues. The CDR3 sequence is CASSEKAGDAEAFF. In nucleotides, the CDR3 is TGCGCCAGCAGCGAGAAGGCAGGGGACGCTGAAGCTTTCTTT.

The chain links TRBV6-2 or TRBV6-3 to TRBJ1-1; unclear D gene. Trimming took 2 bases from V and 3 from J, leaving 7 bases between them. The CDR3 has 13 amino acids. Germline V gives CDR1 MNHEY, CDR2 SVGEGT. The CDR3: CASSYNWDTEAFF. The CDR3 DNA follows: TGTGCCAGCAGTTACAACTGGGACACTGAAGCTTTCTTT.

This clonotype came up a few times. The gene calls are TRBV13 and TRBJ2-7; unclear D gene. The CDR3 extends over 12 amino acids. Germline CDR1 reads PRHDT; CDR2 reads FYEKMQ (reference sequence). Trimming removed 0 bases at V and 7 bases at J, with 7 bases between. In DNA form, the CDR3 reads TGTGCCAGCAGCTTAGGGCCCTTGGAGCAGTACTTC. This sequence encodes CASSLGPLEQYF.

This clonotype was recorded a few times. CDR3 amino acids: CASSARWAGQGGWNEQFF. The CDR3 nucleotides are TGCGCCAGCAGCGCCCGGTGGGCTGGTCAGGGGGGTTGGAATGAGCAGTTCTTC. The chain has TRBV5-1 and TRBJ2-1; a possible D gene is TRBD1 (7 bases). From germline, CDR1 is SGHRS and CDR2 YFSETQ. V lost 4 bases, J lost 7 bases, and 27 bases lay in between. CDR3 length: 18 residues.

This clonotype was detected many times. V gene TRBV12-3 or TRBV12-4 combines with J gene TRBJ2-1; D is perhaps TRBD1 or TRBD2 (5 bases each). This CDR3 spans 15 amino acids. The V gene lost 6 bases and the J gene lost 4 bases, with 16 bases spanning the gap. CDR3 protein: CASRDGTGHYNEQFF. Here the CDR3 DNA reads TGTGCCAGCAGGGACGGGACGGGGCATTACAATGAGCAGTTCTTC.

The sample holds a few counts of this clonotype. The chain combines TRBV20-1 with TRBJ1-2; 9 bases agree with TRBD1. CDR1 and CDR2 (germline): DFQATT, SNEGSKA (reference sequence). The CDR3 sequence is 12 residues long. With V trimmed by 6 bases and J by 5 bases, 4 bases remained unmatched. CDR3 residues: CSANGQGYGYTF. The CDR3 DNA reads TGCAGTGCGAACGGACAGGGGTATGGCTACACCTTC.

This clonotype was seen repeatedly, ten times or more. The genes are TRBV27 and TRBJ2-1; tentatively, D is TRBD2 (6 bases). Germline V gene lookup returns CDR1 MNHEY and CDR2 SMNVEV (reference sequence). This CDR3 contains 15 residues. V was clipped by 5 bases and J by 4 bases, with 15 bases between them. The CDR3 is CASSPRESGYNEQFF. In nucleotides, the CDR3 is TGTGCCAGCAGTCCCAGGGAGAGCGGGTACAATGAGCAGTTCTTC.

The table lists this clonotype with a few counts. The chain joins TRBV7-2 to TRBJ1-2; D might be TRBD1 (5 bases). The CDR3 length is 15 residues. The V gene's germline CDR1 is SGHTA and CDR2 FQGNSA. Trimming shortened V by 1 base and J by 4 bases, and 13 bases separated the two germline ends. The CDR3 DNA is TGTGCCAGCAGCTTAGAGCCCGCAGGGCGCTATGGCTACACCTTC. Amino acid sequence: CASSLEPAGRYGYTF. The whole variable domain, filled in from reference TRBV7-2 and TRBJ1-2, reads GAGVSQSPSNKVTEKGKDVELRCDPISGHTALYWYRQSLGQGLEFLIYFQGNSAPDKSGLPSDRFSAERTGGSVSTLTIQRTQQEDSAVYLCASSLEPAGRYGYTFGSGTRLTVV.

This clonotype came up a few times. This chain joins TRBV6-5 and TRBJ2-5; 7 bases agree with TRBD2. V shed 0 bases, J shed 4 bases, and the junction held 5 bases outside the gene matches. There are 15 residues in the CDR3. Per germline, CDR1 MNHEY and CDR2 SVGAGI. The CDR3 sequence: CASSYSSGAGETQYF. CDR3 DNA sequence: TGTGCCAGCAGTTACTCAAGCGGGGCTGGAGAGACCCAGTACTTC.

This clonotype was picked up a small number of times. The DNA of the CDR3 is TGCAGCGTTGAAGAGGAGATGGATACGCAGTATTTT. It encodes CSVEEEMDTQYF. This rearrangement joins TRBV29-1 to TRBJ2-3; no definite D call. V was shortened by 0 bases and J by 6 bases, with 7 bases between the two germline ends. Per germline, CDR1 SQVTM and CDR2 ANQGSEA. This CDR3 has 12 amino acids.

The chain employs TRBV15 and TRBJ2-1; D may be TRBD1 (5 bases). Trimming pared 2 bases from V and 3 bases from J, leaving 11 bases between. CDR3 size: 15 residues. Germline CDR1 and CDR2: LNHNV and YYDKDF (reference sequence). Written as DNA, the CDR3 is TGTGCCACCAGCAGACAGGGCGAGAACTACAATGAGCAGTTCTTC. Protein: CATSRQGENYNEQFF.

In its sample, this clonotype was seen a few times. The chain links TRBV10-2 to TRBJ2-3, with D possibly being TRBD1 or TRBD2 (5 bases each). V lost 4 bases and J 3 bases, leaving 17 bases between the germline ends. CDR3 length equals 16 residues. Germline lookup yields CDR1 WSHSY and CDR2 SAAADI. The CDR3 spells CASSGSGTDLTDTQYF. The CDR3 nucleotides are TGCGCCAGCAGTGGATCCGGGACCGACTTGACAGATACGCAGTATTTT.

The rearrangement joins TRBV20-1 to TRBJ1-3; weak D call: TRBD1 (6 bases). The V end lost 5 bases, the J end lost 0 bases, and 11 bases lay between the germline ends. Germline V lookup: CDR1 DFQATT, CDR2 SNEGSKA (reference sequence). The CDR3 loop spans 14 amino acids. The CDR3 sequence: CSAGGAISGNTIYF. The CDR3 DNA sequence: TGCAGTGCTGGGGGGGCGATCTCTGGAAACACCATATATTTT.

This clonotype was seen at least ten times. The CDR3 spells CASSSLGSQETQYF. The CDR3 DNA sequence: TGTGCCAGCAGTTCCCTTGGTTCTCAAGAGACCCAGTACTTC. V usage is TRBV12-3 or TRBV12-4 and J usage is TRBJ2-5, with unresolved D. The CDR3 covers 14 residues. The V and J ends lost 4 bases and 2 bases respectively, with 11 bases between them.

The chain employs TRBV5-5 and TRBJ2-1; 11 nucleotides agree with TRBD1. This CDR3 is 14 amino acids long. Germline V gene data show CDR1 as SGHKS and CDR2 as YYEKEE (reference sequence). With V trimmed by 7 bases and J by 6 bases, 6 bases remained unmatched. CDR3 residues: CASHPGTGGNEQFF. CDR3 sequence (DNA): TGTGCCAGCCACCCCGGGACAGGGGGCAATGAGCAGTTCTTC.

The rearrangement joins TRBV2 to TRBJ2-2; 10 nucleotides agree with TRBD2. The trim removed 2 bases at V and 7 bases at J, leaving 4 bases unmatched. Per germline, CDR1 SNHLY and CDR2 FYNNEI. CDR3 length equals 15 residues. This CDR3 is CASSETSGAGGELFF. The CDR3 DNA is TGTGCCAGCAGTGAAACTAGCGGGGCTGGCGGGGAGCTGTTTTTT.

The chain joins TRBV4-3 to TRBJ1-5, with TRBD1 matching 8 bases. This CDR3 contains 17 residues. V shed 0 bases, J shed 2 bases, and the junction held 6 bases outside the gene matches. Germline CDR1 reads LGHNA; CDR2 reads YSLEER. CDR3 nucleotides: TGCGCCAGCAGCCAAGATCGGACAGGGTACGGCAATCAGCCCCAGCATTTT. Amino acids: CASSQDRTGYGNQPQHF.

CDR3 nucleotides: TGTGCCAGCAGTGAAATTACCGGCGGGTCCGGGGAGCTGTTTTTT. It encodes CASSEITGGSGELFF. This chain connects TRBV6-1 to TRBJ2-2, with D possibly being TRBD2 (5 bases). V gave up 2 bases and J gave up 6 bases, with 13 bases separating them. This CDR3 contains 15 residues. The V gene's germline CDR1 is MNHNS and CDR2 SASEGT.

The J gene is TRBJ2-3, the V gene TRBV7-8; D might be TRBD1 (6 bases). In germline, CDR1 is SGHVS, CDR2 FQNEAQ. With 4 bases removed from V and 5 bases from J, the gap between germline ends came to 16 bases. This CDR3 has 15 residues. The CDR3 region is CASSSTGTLGDTQYF. DNA of the CDR3: TGTGCCAGCAGCTCCACCGGGACACTAGGAGATACGCAGTATTTT. The full variable domain, rest sourced from reference TRBV7-8 and TRBJ2-3, is GAGVSQSPRYKVAKRGQDVALRCDPISGHVSLFWYQQALGQGPEFLTYFQNEAQLDKSGLPSDRFFAERPEGSVSTLKIQRTQQEDSAVYLCASSSTGTLGDTQYFGPGTRLTVL.

The rearrangement links TRBV7-9 to TRBJ2-7, with D possibly TRBD1 on 6 matching bases. Trimming pared 2 bases from V and 6 bases from J, leaving 11 bases between. This CDR3 is built from 13 residues. CDR1 and CDR2 (germline): SEHNR, FQNEAQ (reference sequence). The CDR3, as DNA: TGTGCCAGCAGCTTATTGGGGGCGGGCGAGCAGTACTTC. It is translated as CASSLLGAGEQYF.

The table lists this clonotype with a few counts. The chain employs TRBV27 and TRBJ1-2, with 7 nucleotides matching TRBD1. J lost 4 bases, V lost 6 bases, and 11 bases had no gene match. The CDR3 is 15 amino acids. Germline CDR1 is MNHEY and CDR2 is SMNVEV (reference sequence). In DNA form, the CDR3 reads TGTGCCAGCAGCATGGGGTCCGGGACAGCCTATGGCTACACCTTC. Its protein is CASSMGSGTAYGYTF.

V gene TRBV7-3 combines with J gene TRBJ2-2, with D perhaps TRBD2 (5 bases). The CDR3 extends over 15 amino acids. V dropped 3 bases and J dropped 1 base, with 9 bases sitting between them. The germline CDR1 and CDR2 sequences are SGHTA and FQGTGA. CDR3 protein: CASSFREGNTGELFF. As DNA, the CDR3 is TGTGCCAGCAGCTTCCGGGAAGGGAACACCGGGGAGCTGTTTTTT.

CDR3 sequence reads: CASSYPVGELFF. The CDR3 DNA reads as TGTGCCAGCAGTTACCCCGTCGGGGAGCTGTTTTTT. The chain joins TRBV12-3 or TRBV12-4 to TRBJ2-2; D is uncertain. The CDR3 is 12 amino acids. Trimming pared 4 bases from V and 7 bases from J, leaving 7 bases between.

This clonotype was counted between two and nine times. The J gene is TRBJ2-7, the V gene TRBV27; D remains unclear. The CDR3 contains 15 residues. V gave up 1 base and J gave up 3 bases, with 13 bases separating them. Germline V gene lookup returns CDR1 MNHEY and CDR2 SMNVEV (reference sequence). CDR3 region: CASSLYPGRNYEQYF. In nucleotides, the CDR3 is TGTGCCAGCAGTTTATACCCCGGACGGAACTACGAGCAGTACTTC.